This T cell receptor beta chain was identified in a study of blood T cell repertoires in COVID-19. Study summary: In each case, the material was cDNA or gDNA derived from T cells, B-cell-depleted T cells, or PBMCs.

Participant age was about 18 to 95 years, and participants resided in approximately 25 US areas. Researchers sorted participants into cohorts using their self-reported clinical history. The table came from immunoSEQ multiplex PCR; TCRdb's copy has only in-frame clones and leaves some out. The sample includes around 300,000 clones, around 88% of them seen just once. V was pared by 0 bases and J by 0 bases, with 4 bases of the junction left unmatched. The CDR3 length is 16 residues. Germline lookup yields CDR1 MGHRA and CDR2 YSYEKL. The specimen was PBMCs or T cells enriched from blood (not recorded which). The TCR originated in a woman between 40 and 50 years old who had recovered from COVID-19. The chain uses TRBV4-1 and TRBJ2-7, with TRBD1 identical over 8 bases. The CDR3 protein is CASSQEPGQGSYEQYF. For the CDR3, the DNA is TGCGCCAGCAGCCAAGAGCCCGGACAGGGCTCCTACGAGCAGTACTTC.